Listed below are T cell receptor beta chains from one sample, sequenced in a study of blood T cell repertoires in COVID-19. Sequenced by immunoSEQ multiplex PCR; TCRdb stores in-frame clones only, minus some. The sample contains about 410,000 clones, 89% of which appear only once. The source material was peripheral blood. Receptor source: a woman aged 40 to 50 with COVID-19, enrolled during active disease. CDR3s include the opening cysteine and the closing phenylalanine or tryptophan. D genes are given only for firm matches. Size is stated for part of the rows, as once, few or many counts, or as a class when the clone is expanded.

size	D	V	J	CDR3	DNA
-	TRBD1	TRBV4-2	TRBJ1-1	CASSQVNLFPGTGGGTEAFF	TGTGCCAGCAGCCAAGTTAACCTCTTTCCCGGGACAGGGGGCGGCACTGAAGCTTTCTTT
few	-	TRBV9	TRBJ1-2	CASSVEGDPSYYGYTF	TGTGCCAGCAGCGTAGAGGGAGATCCCTCTTATTATGGCTACACCTTC
few	TRBD2	TRBV27	TRBJ2-2	CASSPRSGTSVYGNTGELFF	TGTGCCAGCAGTCCAAGATCCGGGACTAGCGTATACGGGAACACCGGGGAGCTGTTTTTT
-	TRBD2	TRBV28	TRBJ2-1	CATVNMGLAGGPRNEQFF	TGTGCCACCGTCAACATGGGACTAGCGGGGGGGCCCAGGAATGAGCAGTTCTTC
-	-	TRBV20-1	TRBJ1-1	CSASRETEAFF	TGCAGTGCTAGCAGGGAAACTGAAGCTTTCTTT
-	-	TRBV6-5	TRBJ1-5	CATISSYSNQPQHF	TGTGCCACCATATCATCCTATAGCAATCAGCCCCAGCATTTT
-	TRBD1	TRBV5-4	TRBJ1-2	CASSLDGGGVYGYTF	TGTGCCAGCAGCTTGGATGGAGGGGGCGTATATGGCTACACCTTC
-	-	TRBV10-2	TRBJ1-2	CAGQTVYGYTF	TGCGCCGGACAGACAGTCTATGGCTACACCTTC
-	TRBD1	TRBV6-5	TRBJ2-7	CASSLTRDRDYEQYF	TGTGCCAGCAGCCTTACCCGGGACAGGGACTACGAGCAGTACTTC
-	TRBD2	TRBV27	TRBJ2-3	CASSPYGTSGRAQYF	TGTGCCAGCAGTCCTTACGGGACTAGCGGGAGGGCGCAGTATTTT
-	TRBD1	TRBV4-3	TRBJ2-7	CASSQEGRGSYEQYF	TGCGCCAGCAGCCAAGAGGGCAGGGGGTCCTACGAGCAGTACTTC
-	TRBD1	TRBV6-6	TRBJ2-5	CASSFGTGSEETQYF	TGTGCCAGCAGTTTCGGGACAGGGAGTGAAGAGACCCAGTACTTC
-	-	TRBV5-8	TRBJ2-2	CASSLVTANTGELFF	TGTGCCAGCAGCTTGGTAACAGCAAACACCGGGGAGCTGTTTTTT
-	TRBD2	TRBV2	TRBJ2-7	CASVHPGTSGGLRAYEQYF	TGTGCCAGCGTTCACCCCGGGACTAGCGGGGGCCTGCGGGCCTACGAGCAGTACTTC
-	-	TRBV3-1/TRBV3-2	TRBJ1-6	CASSQGRAPNSPLHF	TGTGCCAGCAGCCAAGGCAGGGCCCCGAATTCACCCCTCCACTTT
few	TRBD1	TRBV6-5	TRBJ1-5	CASTEGASNQPQHF	TGTGCCAGCACGGAGGGGGCAAGCAATCAGCCCCAGCATTTT
-	TRBD1	TRBV10-1	TRBJ1-1	CASSTSGTGKNTEAFF	TGCGCCAGCAGTACATCCGGGACAGGGAAGAACACTGAAGCTTTCTTT
-	TRBD1	TRBV30	TRBJ1-4	CAWSTTGQGGTNEKLFF	TGTGCCTGGAGTACCACGGGACAGGGCGGGACTAATGAAAAACTGTTTTTT
-	-	TRBV18	TRBJ1-1	CASSPRRAENTEAFF	TGTGCCAGCTCACCAAGGAGGGCGGAGAACACTGAAGCTTTCTTT
-	-	TRBV5-1	TRBJ1-1	CASSLGESTEAFF	TGCGCCAGCAGCTTGGGGGAGAGCACTGAAGCTTTCTTT
-	-	TRBV12-2	TRBJ1-5	CASRSNYRDRAPTNQPQHF	TGTGCAAGTCGCTCAAATTACCGGGACAGGGCTCCCACCAATCAGCCCCAGCATTTT
once	TRBD2	TRBV7-3	TRBJ2-1	CASSSGLGHNEQFF	TGTGCCAGCAGCTCCGGACTAGGCCACAATGAGCAGTTCTTC
-	TRBD1	TRBV6-1	TRBJ1-1	CASSRTGSLELKLFF	TGTGCCAGCAGTCGGACAGGGTCTCTGGAATTGAAGCTTTTCTTT
few	TRBD1	TRBV5-4	TRBJ2-1	CASSHPTQGQAYNEQFF	TGTGCCAGCAGCCATCCGACCCAGGGACAGGCGTACAATGAGCAGTTCTTC